One and the same sample provided the 2 T cell receptor beta chains below, sequenced in a study of cytomegalovirus exposure and HLA in healthy donors. The PCR made use of 60 Vbeta and 13 Jbeta primers. Data came from immunoSEQ multiplex PCR; TCRdb stores just in-frame clones and leaves some out. The sample yields 65,000 to 95,000 clones, approximately 79% seen once. The sample taken for sequencing was PBMCs. Receptor source: a young man in good health and CMV-seronegative.

The chain has TRBV5-6 and TRBJ1-6; D ambiguous. Per the germline V gene, CDR1 is SGHDT and CDR2 is YYEEEE. Trimming removed 2 bases from V and 14 bases from J, with 8 bases in between. This CDR3 has 11 residues. The CDR3 coding sequence is TGTGCCAGCAGCTTTCGACAAACCCTCCACTTT. Protein: CASSFRQTLHF.

The chain couples TRBV11-2 to TRBJ2-7, with TRBD2 as a possible D gene (6 bases). The CDR3 is 17 residues long. Germline V lookup: CDR1 SGHAT, CDR2 FQNNGV. V lost 2 bases to trimming and J lost 2 bases, with 19 bases between them. The CDR3 is CASSLPRGKTLTYEQYF. For the CDR3, the DNA is TGTGCCAGCAGCTTACCCCGGGGGAAAACCCTCACCTACGAGCAGTACTTC.